This T cell receptor beta chain was recorded in a study of graft-versus-host responses after intestinal transplantation. The overall study: Recipients obtained multivisceral, liver-intestinal, or isolated intestinal transplants. Recipients uniformly received anti-thymocyte globulin induction, followed by tacrolimus and steroids for approximately 3 years. Study-level points and caveats: Some patients had graft-donor T cell macrochimerism, and their allografts showed high graft-versus-host to host-versus-graft clonal ratios. Recipient bone marrow held GvH clones, some seen earlier in ileum or blood.

The CDR3 has 15 residues. V was pared by 4 bases and J by 4 bases, with 5 bases of the junction left unmatched. Germline CDR1 reads MGHRA; CDR2 reads YSYEKL. The protocol was immunoSEQ multiplex PCR, while the TCRdb copy is restricted to in-frame clones and leaves out a portion. The sample lists about 71,000 clones; 90% were seen once. Worth noting for this clone: What it binds is unknown.

This sample comprised unstimulated CD8+ T cells sorted from spleen or lymph node cells, obtained before intestinal transplant. The receptor was derived from a human donor who received an intestinal transplant. The chain is built from TRBV4-1 and TRBJ1-3; TRBD1 aligns across 9 bases. In nucleotides, the CDR3 is TGCGCCAGCAGCCTCGGGACAGGGTACGGAAACACCATATATTTT. Amino acids: CASSLGTGYGNTIYF.